Below, 25 T cell receptor beta chains from the same sample are listed, as sequenced in a study of blood T cell repertoires in COVID-19. The table came from immunoSEQ multiplex PCR; TCRdb's copy has only in-frame clones and leaves some out. The table includes a few hundred thousand clones, 86% detected once. The sample was peripheral blood. These receptors were taken from a woman between 50 and 59 years old with COVID-19, enrolled during active disease.

The chain carries TRBV25-1 and TRBJ1-2, with 9 bases that match TRBD1. Trimming at V came to 8 bases and at J to 6 bases, leaving 13 bases not matched to a gene. The germline V gene encodes CDR1 MGHDK and CDR2 SYGVNS. The CDR3 contains 15 residues. The CDR3 region has the DNA TGTGCCAGCTCGACTCTACAGGGGGCGGAGCATGGCTACACCTTC. This codes for CASSTLQGAEHGYTF.

The J gene is TRBJ1-1, the V gene TRBV30; unclear D gene. The CDR3 loop spans 11 amino acids. From germline, CDR1 is GTSNPN and CDR2 SVGIG (reference sequence). V lost 4 bases and J lost 4, with 7 bases in between. In DNA form, the CDR3 reads TGTGCCTGGACTAGTCTCACTGAAGCTTTCTTT. This translates into CAWTSLTEAFF.

The V gene is TRBV2, the J gene TRBJ2-7; TRBD2 matches 8 bases. The CDR3 has 14 amino acids. The trim removed 1 base at V and 3 bases at J, leaving 2 bases unmatched. Germline CDR1 SNHLY, CDR2 FYNNEI. The CDR3 DNA is TGTGCCAGCAGTGAAGGCGGGGGGCACTACGAGCAGTACTTC. Translating gives CASSEGGGHYEQYF.

This chain connects TRBV4-3 to TRBJ1-2; TRBD1 agrees at 12 bases. This CDR3 spans 15 amino acids. Trimming removed 6 bases from V and 4 bases from J; junction bases left unmatched: 6. CDR1 is LGHNA and CDR2 is YSLEER in the germline V gene. As DNA, the CDR3 is TGCGCCAGCAGTCTCGGGACAGGGGGCATCTATGGCTACACCTTC. This gives the protein CASSLGTGGIYGYTF.

V gene TRBV27 combines with J gene TRBJ1-5, with TRBD1 identical over 9 bases. This CDR3 is built from 16 residues. Looked up from germline, CDR1 is MNHEY and CDR2 is SMNVEV (reference sequence). V trimming: 4 bases; J trimming: 3 bases; junction bases outside the gene matches: 7. For the CDR3, the DNA is TGTGCCAGCAGTTCGTCGACAGGGGGGAACAATCAGCCCCAGCATTTT. The encoded protein is CASSSSTGGNNQPQHF.

This chain connects TRBV15 to TRBJ2-4; a possible D gene is TRBD2 (7 bases). Trimming removed 1 base at V and 9 bases at J, with 13 bases between. The CDR3 has 14 amino acids. Germline values: CDR1 LNHNV, CDR2 YYDKDF (reference sequence). The CDR3 is CATSRAQGGGIQYF. DNA of the CDR3: TGTGCCACCAGCAGAGCACAGGGAGGGGGCATTCAGTACTTC.

This clone occurred a few times. The chain is built from TRBV10-1 and TRBJ1-6, with D unresolved. CDR1 and CDR2 (germline): WNHNN, SYGVQD (reference sequence). Trimming shortened V by 0 bases and J by 4 bases, and 7 bases separated the two germline ends. This CDR3 has 15 amino acids. The CDR3 loop reads CASSESAGYNSPLHF. The DNA for the CDR3 is TGCGCCAGCAGTGAGTCTGCGGGATATAATTCACCCCTCCACTTT.

The chain is built from TRBV3-1 (or the pseudogene TRBV3-2) and TRBJ1-4; 10 nucleotides agree with TRBD1. CDR3 length equals 15 residues. Germline trimming cut 2 bases from V and 7 bases from J; bases unmatched to any gene: 4. The V gene's germline CDR1 is LGHDT and CDR2 YNNKEL (reference sequence). CDR3 protein: CASSQRTGGVEKLFF. CDR3 nucleotides: TGTGCCAGCAGCCAACGGACAGGGGGGGTTGAAAAACTGTTTTTT.

The V and J genes are TRBV24-1 and TRBJ1-2, with D perhaps matching TRBD1 (5 bases). This CDR3 has 13 amino acids. Germline-derived CDR1 and CDR2 are KGHDR and SFDVKD. V lost 1 base and J lost 6, with 8 bases in between. The CDR3 bases are TGTGCCACCAGTGATTTAAAGGGGCATGGCTACACCTTC. Its translation: CATSDLKGHGYTF.

The chain has TRBV9 and TRBJ2-1; perhaps TRBD2 as D (6 bases). The germline gives CDR1 SGDLS, CDR2 YYNGEE. The CDR3 is made up of 16 amino acids. Between the trimmed V and J ends, which lost 4 bases and 0 bases, there was a span of 14 bases. The CDR3 loop is CASSPRSSVSYNEQFF. The DNA for the CDR3 is TGTGCCAGCAGCCCCCGTTCTAGCGTCTCCTACAATGAGCAGTTCTTC.

The rearrangement uses TRBV18 and TRBJ1-5; the D is unclear. Per the germline V gene, CDR1 is KGHSH and CDR2 is LQKENI. V shed 6 bases and J shed 6 bases, with 15 bases lying between them. This CDR3 is 14 amino acids long. In DNA, the CDR3 is TGTGCCAGCTCCCCGTCTCCTGGAGGTCAGCCCCAGCATTTT. Protein: CASSPSPGGQPQHF.

Here the CDR3 reads CASSASGTGKGYNEQFF. DNA for the CDR3: TGTGCCAGTAGTGCCTCCGGGACAGGGAAGGGCTACAATGAGCAGTTCTTC. This rearrangement joins TRBV19 to TRBJ2-1; 9 nucleotides match TRBD1. The CDR3 loop spans 17 amino acids. V dropped 5 bases and J dropped 3; count of bases not matched to a gene: 11. The germline gives CDR1 LNHDA, CDR2 SQIVND (reference sequence).

This clone was seen just once. The chain recombines TRBV4-1 with TRBJ1-2; no clear D. Looked up from germline, CDR1 is MGHRA and CDR2 is YSYEKL. Trimming pared 0 bases from V and 5 bases from J, leaving 13 bases between. This CDR3 has 15 residues. Here the CDR3 reads CASSQDKAGWYGYTF. The CDR3 coding sequence is TGCGCCAGCAGCCAAGATAAAGCCGGGTGGTATGGCTACACCTTC.

The chain is built from TRBV5-5 and TRBJ2-3, with 7 positions matching TRBD1. The length of the CDR3 is 13 residues. CDR1 is SGHKS and CDR2 is YYEKEE in the germline V gene (reference sequence). J lost 4 bases, V lost 4 bases, and 3 bases had no gene match. This CDR3 is CASSPTGADTQYF. The CDR3 coding sequence is TGTGCCAGCAGCCCCACAGGGGCAGATACGCAGTATTTT.

The genes are TRBV30 and TRBJ2-2; the D is unclear. The V gene's germline CDR1 is GTSNPN and CDR2 SVGIG (reference sequence). CDR3 length: 14 residues. V was cut by 3 bases and J by 1 base, with 9 bases left in between. The CDR3 nucleotides read TGTGCCTGGAGATACAGCAGGAACACCGGGGAGCTGTTTTTT. Translated: CAWRYSRNTGELFF.

The gene calls are TRBV5-8 and TRBJ1-2; a weak D match, TRBD1 (5 bases). Trimming shortened V by 3 bases and J by 3 bases, and 12 bases separated the two germline ends. The CDR3 contains 14 residues. The germline CDR1 and CDR2 sequences are SGHTS and YDEGEE. The CDR3: CASSWGDEYYGYTF. The CDR3 bases are TGTGCCAGCAGCTGGGGGGACGAGTACTATGGCTACACCTTC. The full variable domain, with the rest looked up from reference TRBV5-8 and TRBJ1-2, is EAGVTQSPTHLIKTRGQQATLRCSPISGHTSVYWYQQALGLGLQFLLWYDEGEERNRGNFPPRFSGRQFPNYSSELNVNALELEDSALYLCASSWGDEYYGYTFGSGTRLTVV.

This chain connects TRBV6-5 to TRBJ1-1; a possible D gene is TRBD1 (6 bases). CDR3 length: 13 amino acids. Germline CDR1 reads MNHEY; CDR2 reads SVGAGI. V lost 3 bases and J 11 bases, leaving 16 bases between the germline ends. The CDR3, as DNA: TGTGCCAGCAGTTATAGGGAGGGGGGGGATGCTTTCTTT. Translation gives CASSYREGGDAFF.

The chain has TRBV9 and TRBJ2-2; no clear D. CDR3 length equals 14 residues. V was shortened by 0 bases and J by 5 bases, with 8 bases between the two germline ends. The germline CDR1 and CDR2 sequences are SGDLS and YYNGEE. The DNA for the CDR3 is TGTGCCAGCAGCGTAGGAGGTCCTACCGGGGAGCTGTTTTTT. Its translation: CASSVGGPTGELFF.

This clone was recorded many times. The rearrangement joins TRBV2 to TRBJ2-1; possibly TRBD2 for D (7 bases). The CDR3 contains 14 residues. V was cut by 8 bases and J by 4 bases, with 15 bases left in between. The germline V gene has CDR1 SNHLY and CDR2 FYNNEI. The CDR3 sequence: CASSHRGGYNEQFF. CDR3 nucleotides: TGTGCCAGCTCCCATAGGGGGGGATACAATGAGCAGTTCTTC.

This rearrangement joins TRBV5-1 to TRBJ2-5; no clear D gene. V was clipped by 0 bases and J by 3 bases, with 12 bases between them. The CDR3 sequence is 15 residues long. Per the germline V gene, CDR1 is SGHRS and CDR2 is YFSETQ. The chain's CDR3 is CASSLDSRVKETQYF. The CDR3 nucleotides are TGCGCCAGCAGCTTGGATTCCCGCGTTAAAGAGACCCAGTACTTC.

The gene calls are TRBV19 and TRBJ1-5; 8 bases match TRBD1. CDR1 is LNHDA, CDR2 SQIVND, per germline (reference sequence). The V gene end was trimmed by 6 bases and the J gene end by 2 bases; junction bases not matched to a gene: 9. The CDR3 length is 16 residues. Here the CDR3 reads CASRSPGGMGNQPQHF. CDR3 DNA sequence: TGTGCCAGTAGGTCCCCAGGGGGCATGGGCAATCAGCCCCAGCATTTT.

This clone turned up a few times. J is TRBJ2-1 and V is TRBV4-1; maybe TRBD2 (6 bases). The V end was cut by 0 bases, the J end by 3 bases, with 6 bases between. This CDR3 has 14 amino acids. Germline loops: CDR1 MGHRA, CDR2 YSYEKL. The CDR3 bases are TGCGCCAGCAGCCAAGAGGGACTCTACAATGAGCAGTTCTTC. This translates into CASSQEGLYNEQFF.

The chain links TRBV2 to TRBJ1-2; tentative D call: TRBD1 (5 bases). The germline V gene has CDR1 SNHLY and CDR2 FYNNEI. This CDR3 has 13 residues. Trimming pared 3 bases from V and 4 bases from J, leaving 9 bases between. In DNA, the CDR3 is TGTGCCAGCAGTGATGACAGAGTCTATGGCTACACCTTC. Translation: CASSDDRVYGYTF.

The rearrangement uses TRBV10-2 and TRBJ1-3; D is undetermined. In germline, CDR1 is WSHSY, CDR2 SAAADI. The CDR3 loop spans 16 amino acids. V lost 0 bases and J lost 2, with 11 bases in between. The CDR3 nucleotides are TGCGCCAGCAGTGAGTCGCGGGGTATGACTGGAAACACCATATATTTT. Its translation: CASSESRGMTGNTIYF.

This clone was observed a handful of times. CDR3 sequence (DNA): TGTGCCAGCACCTCGGGTCTCGGGGGCACCGGGGAGCTGTTTTTT. Protein product: CASTSGLGGTGELFF. The chain recombines TRBV7-7 with TRBJ2-2; perhaps TRBD2 as D (6 bases). V was trimmed by 7 bases and J by 4 bases, leaving 16 bases between them. Per germline, CDR1 SSHAT and CDR2 FNYEAQ (reference sequence). The CDR3 covers 15 residues.